One and the same sample provided the 14 T cell receptor beta chains below, sequenced in a study of cytomegalovirus exposure and HLA in healthy donors (dated by TCRdb to 2017 to 2019). The method was the immunoSEQ multiplex PCR assay. For the multiplex PCR, a mixture combining 60 forward primers for TCR Vbeta segments and 13 reverse primers for TCR Jbeta segments was used. TCRdb obtained this table from immuneACCESS and retained in-frame rearrangements with V and J assigned. These tables miss some clones; where compared with another copy, unresolved V genes account for less than half of the shortfall, and the remainder is unexplained. The sample contains 150,000 or so clones, 70% to 90% of them found a single time. About 2% of the sample is taken by the ten largest. Sequenced sample: PBMCs. The receptors were sampled from a man between 18 and 29 years old in good health and CMV-seropositive.

The chain uses TRBV7-9 and TRBJ1-1, with TRBD1 matching over 7 bases. V lost 5 bases and J lost 0; bases outside the gene matches: 6. This CDR3 is built from 15 residues. From germline, CDR1 is SEHNR and CDR2 FQNEAQ (reference sequence). The CDR3 bases are TGTGCCAGCAGCGTAGGACAGGTTGTGAACACTGAAGCTTTCTTT. Translating gives CASSVGQVVNTEAFF. The full variable domain, in which reference TRBV7-9 and TRBJ1-1 provide the parts outside the CDR3, is DTGVSQNPRHKITKRGQNVTFRCDPISEHNRLYWYRQTLGQGPEFLTYFQNEAQLEKSRLLSDRFSAERPKGSFSTLEIQRTEQGDSAMYLCASSVGQVVNTEAFFGQGTRLTVV.

This rearrangement joins TRBV4-2 to TRBJ1-3, with 7 bases identical to TRBD1. V gave up 0 bases and J gave up 8 bases; unmatched junction bases: 13. Per the germline V gene, CDR1 is LGHNA and CDR2 is YNFKEQ. CDR3 length equals 17 residues. CDR3 sequence (DNA): TGTGCCAGCAGCCAAGAAAATACACAGGGGATTAGGGACACCATATATTTT. Protein sequence: CASSQENTQGIRDTIYF.

CDR3 amino acids: CASSQEKRGHTGELFF. CDR3 nucleotide sequence: TGCGCCAGCAGCCAAGAGAAGCGGGGGCACACCGGGGAGCTGTTTTTT. This chain links TRBV4-1 with TRBJ2-2; 8 bases align to TRBD2. J gave up 3 bases and V 0 bases, and 3 bases lay outside the gene matches. This CDR3 has 16 amino acids. In germline, CDR1 is MGHRA, CDR2 YSYEKL.

The V gene is TRBV27, the J gene TRBJ1-2; tentatively, D is TRBD1 (5 bases). The V gene lost 4 bases and the J gene lost 5 bases, with 20 bases spanning the gap. Germline CDR1 is MNHEY and CDR2 is SMNVEV (reference sequence). This CDR3 has 16 amino acids. CDR3 coding DNA: TGTGCCAGCAGTTCCAGCGTGGCCGGGACTTTATATGGCTACACCTTC. Translated: CASSSSVAGTLYGYTF.

The V call is TRBV14, the J call TRBJ1-6; possibly TRBD1 for D (6 bases). The germline gives CDR1 SGHDN, CDR2 FVKESK. The CDR3 spans 16 residues. V dropped 0 bases and J dropped 6 bases, with 12 bases sitting between them. The CDR3 nucleotides read TGTGCCAGCAGCCAAGATCGCAGGGGTGGTAATTCACCCCTCCACTTT. Translating gives CASSQDRRGGNSPLHF. The full variable domain, its missing parts supplied by reference TRBV14 and TRBJ1-6, is EAGVTQFPSHSVIEKGQTVTLRCDPISGHDNLYWYRRVMGKEIKFLLHFVKESKQDESGMPNNRFLAERTGGTYSTLKVQPAELEDSGVYFCASSQDRRGGNSPLHFGNGTRLTVT.

The rearrangement links TRBV27 to TRBJ2-1; D is unresolved. There are 11 residues in the CDR3. Germline loops: CDR1 MNHEY, CDR2 SMNVEV (reference sequence). The ends were cut back, 3 bases at V and 8 bases at J, with 5 bases in the middle. The CDR3 loop reads CASSFFDEQFF. CDR3 sequence (DNA): TGTGCCAGCAGTTTTTTCGATGAGCAGTTCTTC.

The V gene is TRBV7-2, the J gene TRBJ2-7; 11 nucleotides match TRBD2. Trimming at V came to 2 bases and at J to 8 bases, leaving 14 bases not matched to a gene. Per germline, CDR1 SGHTA and CDR2 FQGNSA. CDR3 length: 17 residues. The CDR3 DNA reads as TGTGCCAGCAGCTTACTCCCCTTAGCGGGGGGGCCTGACCAGCAGTACTTC. The encoded protein is CASSLLPLAGGPDQQYF.

In this sample, this clone turned up a few times. V and J are TRBV19 and TRBJ2-7; 9 bases are shared with TRBD2. V lost 6 bases and J lost 2; bases outside the gene matches: 8. Germline lookup yields CDR1 LNHDA and CDR2 SQIVND (reference sequence). This CDR3 comprises 15 residues. DNA for the CDR3: TGTGCCAGTAGAGACGGTGCGGGGGGGGCCTACGAGCAGTACTTC. This gives the protein CASRDGAGGAYEQYF.

The chain has TRBV27 and TRBJ2-7, with 8 nucleotides matching TRBD1. V gave up 4 bases and J gave up 2 bases; unmatched junction bases: 7. The CDR3 sequence is 15 residues long. The germline V gene encodes CDR1 MNHEY and CDR2 SMNVEV (reference sequence). This CDR3 is CASSYGTGRAYEQYF. DNA for the CDR3: TGTGCCAGCAGTTACGGGACAGGCCGGGCCTACGAGCAGTACTTC.

The rearrangement uses TRBV27 and TRBJ1-5, with 11 bases fitting TRBD1. The ends lost 6 bases at V and 6 bases at J; junction bases unmatched: 13. CDR3 size: 17 residues. Germline lookup yields CDR1 MNHEY and CDR2 SMNVEV (reference sequence). CDR3 sequence: CASSPSVRTGGRQPQHF. The CDR3 DNA follows: TGTGCCAGCAGCCCCTCGGTCCGGACAGGGGGCCGTCAGCCCCAGCATTTT.

The V gene is TRBV7-6, the J gene TRBJ2-1, with 8 bases that match TRBD2. This CDR3 has 17 amino acids. With 5 bases clipped from V and 1 base from J, the junction kept 10 bases outside the gene matches. Germline V gene sequence: CDR1 SGHVS, CDR2 FNYEAQ. The CDR3: CASSPALAGISYNEQFF. CDR3 sequence (DNA): TGTGCCAGCAGCCCTGCCTTAGCGGGGATATCCTACAATGAGCAGTTCTTC. Looking up the rest from reference TRBV7-6 and TRBJ2-1 gives the full variable domain: GAGVSQSPRYKVTKRGQDVALRCDPISGHVSLYWYRQALGQGPEFLTYFNYEAQQDKSGLPNDRFSAERPEGSISTLTIQRTEQRDSAMYRCASSPALAGISYNEQFFGPGTRLTVL.

The rearrangement uses TRBV6-1 and TRBJ1-4; D is perhaps TRBD1 (5 bases). Trimming cost V 2 bases and J 12 bases, with 10 bases left between them. The germline CDR1 and CDR2 sequences are MNHNS and SASEGT. This CDR3 contains 12 residues. The CDR3 sequence: CASSERGEELFF. For the CDR3, the DNA is TGTGCCAGCAGTGAAAGGGGTGAGGAACTGTTTTTT.

CDR3 DNA sequence: TGTGCCAGCTCACCAATCGAGGGAACTGAAGCTTTCTTT. Encoded protein: CASSPIEGTEAFF. The chain is built from TRBV18 and TRBJ1-1; D is uncertain. V was clipped by 2 bases and J by 5 bases, with 9 bases between them. Looked up from germline, CDR1 is KGHSH and CDR2 is LQKENI. This CDR3 has 13 residues.

The V and J genes are TRBV4-3 and TRBJ2-3, with TRBD1 matching 10 bases. The CDR3 runs to 16 residues. CDR1 and CDR2 from the germline V gene are LGHNA and YSLEER. V lost 1 base and J lost 2; bases outside the gene matches: 3. CDR3 residues: CASSQGQGASTDTQYF. The CDR3 DNA is TGCGCCAGCAGCCAAGGACAGGGGGCCTCCACAGATACGCAGTATTTT.